Listed below are T cell receptor beta chains from one sample, sequenced in a study of CD8 T cells in ankylosing spondylitis. From the 5' RACE reads, TCRdb called clonotypes with MiXCR, one entry per CDR3 protein. Here the sample spans fewer than 200,000 distinct CDR3 sequences, 18% being singletons. The sequencing input was blood, either unsorted or a sorted T cell fraction (not recorded which). These receptors were obtained from a male donor aged 10-30 years with ankylosing spondylitis or in good health (not recorded which). Both conserved end residues are part of each CDR3. Fields, in order: D gene, clone size, V gene, J gene, CDR3 DNA, CDR3 protein. A D gene is named only where the DNA matches it firmly. The size field is filled for only some rows; it gives once, few, many or a size class.

>-|-|TRBV5-1|TRBJ2-2
TGCGCCAGCAGCCTATTGACAGGGAACACCGGGGAGCTGTTTTTT
CASSLLTGNTGELFF
>-|few|TRBV20-1|TRBJ2-7
TGCAGTGCTACGGCTGCAAACTCCTACGAGCAGTACTTC
CSATAANSYEQYF
>TRBD1|many|TRBV6-5|TRBJ1-1
TGTGCCAGTCACAGAAGGACAGGGAGGAGTGGGGCTTTCTTT
CASHRRTGRSGAFF
>-|-|TRBV20-1|TRBJ2-3
TGCAGTGCTAAAGGGGGGCTAGCGGAACTCAAAGATACGCAGTATTTT
CSAKGGLAELKDTQYF
>-|-|TRBV29-1|TRBJ2-5
TGCAGCTACCCGGGACAAAAGACCCAGTACTTC
CSYPGQKTQYF
>-|many|TRBV5-1|TRBJ2-7
TGCGCCAGCAGCTCAGCCCACTCCTACGAGCAGTACTTC
CASSSAHSYEQYF
>-|many|TRBV3-1|TRBJ2-1
TGTGCCAGCAGCCAAGAGGGATGGGGGGAGGATGAGCAGTTCTTC
CASSQEGWGEDEQFF
>-|many|TRBV20-1|TRBJ2-3
TGCAGTGCCAGACGGACGGGGACAGATACGCAGTATTTT
CSARRTGTDTQYF
>-|many|TRBV21-1|TRBJ1-1
TGTGCCAGCAGAATAAGCTGGGACAGGGCAAGGATAGAAGCTTTCTTT
CASRISWDRARIEAFF
>-|few|TRBV6-2/TRBV6-3|TRBJ2-2
TGTGCCAGCAGTTACTCAGGTGACACCGGGGAGCTGTTTTTT
CASSYSGDTGELFF
>TRBD1|many|TRBV2|TRBJ1-5
TGTGCCAGCAGCGGACAGGGCATCAGTTTT
CASSGQGISF
>TRBD1|many|TRBV27|TRBJ1-1
TGTGCCAGCAGTTTATCGGGGCAGGGGGCGCTTAACACTGAAGCTTTCTTT
CASSLSGQGALNTEAFF
>-|-|TRBV20-1|TRBJ2-1
TGCAGTGCAATGCCACGGCCCACATCCAGAAGTGAGCAGTTCTTC
CSAMPRPTSRSEQFF
>-|many|TRBV12-3/TRBV12-4|TRBJ2-1
TGTGCCAGCAGTGGTTTGGGGGTCAATGAGCAGTTCTTC
CASSGLGVNEQFF
>TRBD2|-|TRBV7-6|TRBJ2-3
TGTGCCAGCAGCCCAACCCTCACTAGCGGGAGTTCAAATACGCAGTATTTT
CASSPTLTSGSSNTQYF
>TRBD1|once|TRBV6-5|TRBJ2-5
TGTGCCAGCAGATCCTATACAGGGGGCGGGGAGACCCAGTACTTC
CASRSYTGGGETQYF
>-|many|TRBV5-1|TRBJ2-1
TGCGCCAGCAGCTTGGTCGGCGGCAATGAGCAGTTCTTC
CASSLVGGNEQFF
>TRBD1|many|TRBV5-1|TRBJ2-5
TGCGCCAGCAGCTTGTCCCGGGACAGGGCCGAGACCCAGTACTTC
CASSLSRDRAETQYF
>-|many|TRBV25-1|TRBJ2-6
TGTGCCAGCAGTGAATACGTAGGGGTCTCTGGGGCCAACGTCCTGACTTTC
CASSEYVGVSGANVLTF
>-|few|TRBV3-1|TRBJ1-1
TGTGCCAGCAGCCAAGGTTGGGGCTCCCCTTCGAACGAAGCTTTCTTT
CASSQGWGSPSNEAFF
>-|-|TRBV29-1|TRBJ2-1
TGCAGCGGGCTCGACCCCAGCTCCTACAATGAGCAGTTCTTC
CSGLDPSSYNEQFF
>TRBD1|-|TRBV2|TRBJ2-1
TGTGCCAGCAGATCGAGACAGGGGTTAGATGAGCAGTTCTTC
CASRSRQGLDEQFF
>-|many|TRBV12-3/TRBV12-4|TRBJ1-1
TGTGCCAGCAGTTTTCGCAGAGTGAACACTGAAGCTTTCTTT
CASSFRRVNTEAFF
>TRBD1|many|TRBV12-3/TRBV12-4|TRBJ2-5
TGTGCCAGCAGTTCTCCGGGGGACAGGGGACGGATGGAGACCCAGTACTTC
CASSSPGDRGRMETQYF
>-|many|TRBV20-1|TRBJ2-7
TGCAGTGCTAGATTGCCCTACGAGCAGTACTTC
CSARLPYEQYF
>-|many|TRBV7-2|TRBJ2-7
TGTGCCAGCTACGGGGGTAGTACCTACGAGCAGTACTTC
CASYGGSTYEQYF
>-|many|TRBV5-5|TRBJ2-2
TGTGCCAGCAGCTTGTGGGCGAACACCGGGGAGCTGTTTTTT
CASSLWANTGELFF
>-|many|TRBV5-5|TRBJ1-4
TGTGCCAGCAACACTATTGACCGACAGTCCCCTTTGGCTAATGAAAAACTGTTTTTT
CASNTIDRQSPLANEKLFF
>-|many|TRBV5-1|TRBJ2-1
TGCGCCAGCAGCCCGGGACTCGACTCCTACAATGAGCAGTTCTTC
CASSPGLDSYNEQFF
>TRBD2|few|TRBV29-1|TRBJ2-1
TGCAGCGTTGAGGGGGGGACTTATTATGAGCAGTTCTTC
CSVEGGTYYEQFF
>-|many|TRBV12-3/TRBV12-4|TRBJ2-5
TGTGCCAGCAGTTTCTCCGGGACGGAGTTGAAAGAGACCCAGTACTTC
CASSFSGTELKETQYF
>TRBD2|many|TRBV20-1|TRBJ2-1
TGCAGTGCTAGAGATCGAACTAGCGGATTCAATGAGCAGTTCTTC
CSARDRTSGFNEQFF
>-|many|TRBV3-1|TRBJ1-6
TGTGCCAGCAGCCTTGGGGGCGCGAGTCGGACACCCCTCCACTTT
CASSLGGASRTPLHF
>-|many|TRBV19|TRBJ1-1
TGTGCCAGTAGTATAAAAGGGTGGACCGAAGCTTTCTTT
CASSIKGWTEAFF
>TRBD2|many|TRBV4-1|TRBJ2-1
TGCGCCAGCAGCCAATTAGCGGGAGCCCCGGGTAATGAGCAGTTCTTC
CASSQLAGAPGNEQFF
>-|-|TRBV20-1|TRBJ2-3
TGCAGTGCTGTAAGAACGGATACGCAGTATTTT
CSAVRTDTQYF
>-|-|TRBV5-6|TRBJ2-7
TGTGCCAGCAGCTTGGGAAGGGCGACGTACGAGCAGTACTTC
CASSLGRATYEQYF
>-|many|TRBV5-6|TRBJ2-1
TGTGCCAGCAGCTTGCGGTGGGACATAGGACTAGACAATGAGCAGTTCTTC
CASSLRWDIGLDNEQFF
>TRBD1|many|TRBV12-3/TRBV12-4|TRBJ1-2
TGTGCCAGCAGGCCGATGGGACAGGGGTATGGCTACACCTTC
CASRPMGQGYGYTF